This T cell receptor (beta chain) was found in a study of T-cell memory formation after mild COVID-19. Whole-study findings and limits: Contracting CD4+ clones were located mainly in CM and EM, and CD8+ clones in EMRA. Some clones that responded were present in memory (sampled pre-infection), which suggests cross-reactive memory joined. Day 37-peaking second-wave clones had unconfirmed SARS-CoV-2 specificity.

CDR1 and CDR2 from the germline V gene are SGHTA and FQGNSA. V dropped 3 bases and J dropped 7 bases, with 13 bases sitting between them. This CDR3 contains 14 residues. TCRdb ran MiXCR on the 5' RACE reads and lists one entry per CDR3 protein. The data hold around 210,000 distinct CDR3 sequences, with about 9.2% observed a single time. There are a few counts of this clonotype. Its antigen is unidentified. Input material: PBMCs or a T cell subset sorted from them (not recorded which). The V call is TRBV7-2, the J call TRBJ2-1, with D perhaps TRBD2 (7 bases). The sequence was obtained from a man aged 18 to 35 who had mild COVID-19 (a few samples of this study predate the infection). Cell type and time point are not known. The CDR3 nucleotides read TGTGCCAGCAGCTTGGCGGGGGCTCGGAATGAGCAGTTCTTC. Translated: CASSLAGARNEQFF.